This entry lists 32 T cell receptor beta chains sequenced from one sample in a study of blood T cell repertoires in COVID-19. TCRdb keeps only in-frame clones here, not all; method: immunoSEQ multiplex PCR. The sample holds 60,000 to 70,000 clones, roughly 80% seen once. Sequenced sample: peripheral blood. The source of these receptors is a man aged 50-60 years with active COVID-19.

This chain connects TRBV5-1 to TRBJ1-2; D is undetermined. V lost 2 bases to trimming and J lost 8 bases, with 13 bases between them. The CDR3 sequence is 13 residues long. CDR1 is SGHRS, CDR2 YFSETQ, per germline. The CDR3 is CASSFSEAGGYTF. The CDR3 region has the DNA TGCGCCAGCAGCTTCTCTGAGGCGGGCGGCTACACCTTC.

CDR3 in amino acids: CSGGQGAGEQFF. The CDR3 nucleotides read TGCAGCGGTGGACAGGGGGCAGGTGAGCAGTTCTTC. V and J are TRBV29-1 and TRBJ2-1, with TRBD1 matching over 11 bases. Germline V gives CDR1 SQVTM, CDR2 ANQGSEA. The trim removed 7 bases at V and 9 bases at J, leaving 5 bases unmatched. The length of the CDR3 is 12 residues.

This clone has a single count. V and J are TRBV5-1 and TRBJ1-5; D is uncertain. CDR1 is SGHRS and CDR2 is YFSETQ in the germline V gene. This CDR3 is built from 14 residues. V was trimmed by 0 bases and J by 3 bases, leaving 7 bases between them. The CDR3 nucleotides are TGCGCCAGCAGCTTGGAAGAGCCCAATCAGCCCCAGCATTTT. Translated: CASSLEEPNQPQHF.

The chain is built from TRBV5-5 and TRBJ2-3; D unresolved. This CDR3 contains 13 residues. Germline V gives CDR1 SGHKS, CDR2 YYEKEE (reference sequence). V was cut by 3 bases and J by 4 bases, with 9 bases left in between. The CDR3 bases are TGTGCCAGCAGCTCCCTAGTGCCAGATACGCAGTATTTT. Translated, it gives CASSSLVPDTQYF.

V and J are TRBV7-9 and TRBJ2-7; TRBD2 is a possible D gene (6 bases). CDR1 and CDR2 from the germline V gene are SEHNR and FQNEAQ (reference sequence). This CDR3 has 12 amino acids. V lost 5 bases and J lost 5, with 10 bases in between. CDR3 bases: TGTGCCAGCAGCCGGGGGATCCACGAGCAGTACTTC. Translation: CASSRGIHEQYF.

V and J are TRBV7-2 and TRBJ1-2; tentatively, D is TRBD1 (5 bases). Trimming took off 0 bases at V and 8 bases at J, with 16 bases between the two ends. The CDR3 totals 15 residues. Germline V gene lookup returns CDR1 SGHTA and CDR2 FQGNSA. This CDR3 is CASSLAGHLRAGYTF. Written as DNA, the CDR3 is TGTGCCAGCAGCTTAGCCGGACATCTCAGGGCAGGCTACACCTTC.

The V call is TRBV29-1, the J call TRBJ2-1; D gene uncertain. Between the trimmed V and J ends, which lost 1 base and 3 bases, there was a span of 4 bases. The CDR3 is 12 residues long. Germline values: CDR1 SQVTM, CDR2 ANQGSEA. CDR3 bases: TGCAGCGTTGAAGGCAGCTACAATGAGCAGTTCTTC. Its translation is CSVEGSYNEQFF.

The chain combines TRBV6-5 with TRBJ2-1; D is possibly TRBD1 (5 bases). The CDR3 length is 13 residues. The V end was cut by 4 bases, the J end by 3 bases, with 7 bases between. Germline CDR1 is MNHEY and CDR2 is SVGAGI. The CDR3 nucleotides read TGTGCCAGCAGTTCAGGGATCTACAATGAGCAGTTCTTC. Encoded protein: CASSSGIYNEQFF.

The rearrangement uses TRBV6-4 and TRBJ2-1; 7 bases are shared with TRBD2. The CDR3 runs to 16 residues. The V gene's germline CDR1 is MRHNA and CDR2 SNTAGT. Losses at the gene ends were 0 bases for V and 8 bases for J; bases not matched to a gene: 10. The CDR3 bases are TGTGCCAGCAGTGACTCGATTGCGGGAGCCACCCATGAGCAGTTCTTC. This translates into CASSDSIAGATHEQFF.

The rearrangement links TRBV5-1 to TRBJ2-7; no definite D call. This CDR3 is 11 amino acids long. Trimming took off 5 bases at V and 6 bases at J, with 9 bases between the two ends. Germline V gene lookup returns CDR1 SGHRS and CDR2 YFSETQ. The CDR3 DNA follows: TGCGCCAGCAGTTCTGGGCGCGAGCAGTACTTC. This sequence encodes CASSSGREQYF. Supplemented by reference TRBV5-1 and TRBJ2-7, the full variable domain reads KAGVTQTPRYLIKTRGQQVTLSCSPISGHRSVSWYQQTPGQGLQFLFEYFSETQRNKGNFPGRFSGRQFSNSRSEMNVSTLELGDSALYLCASSSGREQYFGPGTRLTVT.

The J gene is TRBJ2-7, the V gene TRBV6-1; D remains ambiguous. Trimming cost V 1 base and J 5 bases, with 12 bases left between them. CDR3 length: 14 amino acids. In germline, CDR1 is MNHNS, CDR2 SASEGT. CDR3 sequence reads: CASSEGGSRNEQYF. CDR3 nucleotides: TGTGCCAGCAGTGAAGGCGGTTCCCGTAACGAGCAGTACTTC.

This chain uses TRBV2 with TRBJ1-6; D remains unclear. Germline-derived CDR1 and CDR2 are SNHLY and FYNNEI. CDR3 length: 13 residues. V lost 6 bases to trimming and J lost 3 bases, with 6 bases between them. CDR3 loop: CASRPNYNSPLHF. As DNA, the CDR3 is TGTGCCAGCAGGCCTAACTATAATTCACCCCTCCACTTT. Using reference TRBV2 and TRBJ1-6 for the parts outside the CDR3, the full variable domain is EPEVTQTPSHQVTQMGQEVILRCVPISNHLYFYWYRQILGQKVEFLVSFYNNEISEKSEIFDDQFSVERPDGSNFTLKIRSTKLEDSAMYFCASRPNYNSPLHFGNGTRLTVT.

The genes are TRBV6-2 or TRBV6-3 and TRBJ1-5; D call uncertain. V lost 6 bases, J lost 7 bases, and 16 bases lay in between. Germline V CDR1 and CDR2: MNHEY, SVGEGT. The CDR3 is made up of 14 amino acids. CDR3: CASSNGPGYQPQHF. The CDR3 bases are TGTGCCAGCAGCAACGGTCCCGGTTACCAGCCCCAGCATTTT.

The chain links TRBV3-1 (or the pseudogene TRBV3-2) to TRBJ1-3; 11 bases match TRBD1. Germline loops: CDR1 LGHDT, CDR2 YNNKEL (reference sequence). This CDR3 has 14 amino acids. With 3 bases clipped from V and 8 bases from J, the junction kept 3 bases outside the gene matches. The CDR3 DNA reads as TGTGCCAGCAGCCACGGGACAGGGGGATACACCATATATTTT. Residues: CASSHGTGGYTIYF.

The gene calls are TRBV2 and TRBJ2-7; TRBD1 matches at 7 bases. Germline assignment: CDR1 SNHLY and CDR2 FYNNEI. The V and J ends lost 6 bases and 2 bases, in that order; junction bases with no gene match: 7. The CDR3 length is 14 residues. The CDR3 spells CASRIQGFAYEQYF. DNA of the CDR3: TGTGCCAGCAGGATACAGGGGTTCGCCTACGAGCAGTACTTC.

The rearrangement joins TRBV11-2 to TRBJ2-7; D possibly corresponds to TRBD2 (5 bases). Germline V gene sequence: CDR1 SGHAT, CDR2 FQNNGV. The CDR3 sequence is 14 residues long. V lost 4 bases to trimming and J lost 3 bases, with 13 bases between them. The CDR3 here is CASSSRGNYYEQYF. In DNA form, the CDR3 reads TGTGCCAGCAGCTCTCGGGGTAACTACTACGAGCAGTACTTC.

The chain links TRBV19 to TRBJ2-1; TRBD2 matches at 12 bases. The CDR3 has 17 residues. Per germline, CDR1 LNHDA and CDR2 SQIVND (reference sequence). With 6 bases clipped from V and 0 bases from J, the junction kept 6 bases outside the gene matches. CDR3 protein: CASRGLGLAGSYNEQFF. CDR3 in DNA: TGTGCCAGTAGGGGATTGGGACTAGCGGGCTCCTACAATGAGCAGTTCTTC.

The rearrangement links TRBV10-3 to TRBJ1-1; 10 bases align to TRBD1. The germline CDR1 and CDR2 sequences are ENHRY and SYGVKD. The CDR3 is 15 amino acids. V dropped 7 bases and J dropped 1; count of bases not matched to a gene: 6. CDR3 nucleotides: TGTGCCATCACTAAGGGACAGGGGCCGAACACTGAAGCTTTCTTT. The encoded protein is CAITKGQGPNTEAFF.

The CDR3 loop reads CASNGGQGTKSSYNEQFF. For the CDR3, the DNA is TGTGCCAGTAACGGGGGACAGGGGACTAAGAGCTCCTACAATGAGCAGTTCTTC. The chain links TRBV5-6 to TRBJ2-1; 10 nucleotides match TRBD1. Germline V gene sequence: CDR1 SGHDT, CDR2 YYEEEE. V was pared by 8 bases and J by 0 bases, with 14 bases of the junction left unmatched. CDR3 length: 18 residues. The full variable domain, its missing parts supplied by reference TRBV5-6 and TRBJ2-1, is DAGVTQSPTHLIKTRGQQVTLRCSPKSGHDTVSWYQQALGQGPQFIFQYYEEEERQRGNFPDRFSGHQFPNYSSELNVNALLLGDSALYLCASNGGQGTKSSYNEQFFGPGTRLTVL.

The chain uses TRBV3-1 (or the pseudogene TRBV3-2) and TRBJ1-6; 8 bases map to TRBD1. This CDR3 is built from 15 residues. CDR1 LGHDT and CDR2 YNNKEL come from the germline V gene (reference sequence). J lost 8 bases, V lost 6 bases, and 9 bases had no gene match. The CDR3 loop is CASSPGTGSDSPLHF. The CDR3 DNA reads TGTGCCAGCAGTCCCGGGACAGGTAGTGATTCACCCCTCCACTTT.

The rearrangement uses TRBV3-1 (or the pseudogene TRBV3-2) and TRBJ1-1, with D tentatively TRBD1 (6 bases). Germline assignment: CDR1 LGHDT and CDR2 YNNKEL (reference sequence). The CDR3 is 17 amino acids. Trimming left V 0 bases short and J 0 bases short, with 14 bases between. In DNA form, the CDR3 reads TGTGCCAGCAGCCAAGAGGTGGGGGCCGGGGTGAACACTGAAGCTTTCTTT. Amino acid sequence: CASSQEVGAGVNTEAFF.

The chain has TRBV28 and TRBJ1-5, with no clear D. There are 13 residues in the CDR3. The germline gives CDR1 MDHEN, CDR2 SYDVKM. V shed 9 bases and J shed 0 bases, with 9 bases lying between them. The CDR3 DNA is TGTGCCAGTGGTGGAGATAGCAATCAGCCCCAGCATTTT. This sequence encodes CASGGDSNQPQHF.

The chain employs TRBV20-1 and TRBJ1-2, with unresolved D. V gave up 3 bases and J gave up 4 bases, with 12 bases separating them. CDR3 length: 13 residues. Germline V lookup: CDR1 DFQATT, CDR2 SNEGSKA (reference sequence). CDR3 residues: CSASVDSSYGYTF. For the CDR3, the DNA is TGCAGTGCTAGTGTTGACTCCAGCTATGGCTACACCTTC.

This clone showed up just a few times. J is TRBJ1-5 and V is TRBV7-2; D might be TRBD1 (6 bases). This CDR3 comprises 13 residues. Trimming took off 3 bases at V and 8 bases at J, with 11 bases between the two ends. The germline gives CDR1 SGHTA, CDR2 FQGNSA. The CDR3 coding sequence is TGTGCCAGCAGCTTTTACAGGGCAGAGCCCCAGCATTTT. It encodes CASSFYRAEPQHF.

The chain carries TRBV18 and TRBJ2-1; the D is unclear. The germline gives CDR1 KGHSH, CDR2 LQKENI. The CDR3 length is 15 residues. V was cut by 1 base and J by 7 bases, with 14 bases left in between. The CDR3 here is CASSPRAQMKNEQFF. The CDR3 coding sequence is TGTGCCAGCTCACCACGGGCCCAAATGAAGAATGAGCAGTTCTTC. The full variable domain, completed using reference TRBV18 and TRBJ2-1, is NAGVMQNPRHLVRRRGQEARLRCSPMKGHSHVYWYRQLPEEGLKFMVYLQKENIIDESGMPKERFSAEFPKEGPSILRIQQVVRGDSAAYFCASSPRAQMKNEQFFGPGTRLTVL.

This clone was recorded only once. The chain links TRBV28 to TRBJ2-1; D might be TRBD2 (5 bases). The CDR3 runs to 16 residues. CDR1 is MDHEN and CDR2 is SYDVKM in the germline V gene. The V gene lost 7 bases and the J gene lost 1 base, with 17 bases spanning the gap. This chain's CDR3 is CASTSGGLDSYNEQFF. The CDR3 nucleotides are TGTGCCAGCACTTCCGGCGGACTTGATTCCTACAATGAGCAGTTCTTC.

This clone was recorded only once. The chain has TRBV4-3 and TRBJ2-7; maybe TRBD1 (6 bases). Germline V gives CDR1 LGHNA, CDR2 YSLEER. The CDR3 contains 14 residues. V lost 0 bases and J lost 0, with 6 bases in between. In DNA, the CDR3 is TGCGCCAGCAGCCAAGAACAGGGCTCCTACGAGCAGTACTTC. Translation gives CASSQEQGSYEQYF.

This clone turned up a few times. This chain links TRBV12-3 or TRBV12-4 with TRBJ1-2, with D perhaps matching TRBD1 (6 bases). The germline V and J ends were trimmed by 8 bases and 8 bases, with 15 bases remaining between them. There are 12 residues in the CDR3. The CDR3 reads CASDDRMRGYTF. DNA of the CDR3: TGTGCCAGCGACGACAGGATGCGAGGCTACACCTTC.

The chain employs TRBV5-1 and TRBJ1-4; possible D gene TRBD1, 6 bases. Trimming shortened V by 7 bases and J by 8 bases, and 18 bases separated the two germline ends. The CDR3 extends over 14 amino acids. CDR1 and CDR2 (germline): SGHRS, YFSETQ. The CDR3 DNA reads TGCGCCAGCCGTAGCCTCCAGGGGAACGAAAAACTGTTTTTT. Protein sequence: CASRSLQGNEKLFF.

The CDR3 coding sequence is TGTGCCACCAGGATACAGGGTAAAGACAATGAGCAGTTCTTC. As protein: CATRIQGKDNEQFF. The V gene is TRBV15, the J gene TRBJ2-1; TRBD1 is a possible D gene (6 bases). CDR1 and CDR2 (germline): LNHNV, YYDKDF (reference sequence). The CDR3 loop spans 14 amino acids. Deletions cut 6 bases from V and 5 bases from J, with 14 bases between.

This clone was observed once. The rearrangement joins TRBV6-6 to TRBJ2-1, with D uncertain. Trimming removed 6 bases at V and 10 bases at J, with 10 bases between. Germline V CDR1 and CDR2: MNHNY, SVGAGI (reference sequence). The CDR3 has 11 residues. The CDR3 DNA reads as TGTGCCAGCAGCCCTGGGCACGAGCAGTTCTTC. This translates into CASSPGHEQFF.

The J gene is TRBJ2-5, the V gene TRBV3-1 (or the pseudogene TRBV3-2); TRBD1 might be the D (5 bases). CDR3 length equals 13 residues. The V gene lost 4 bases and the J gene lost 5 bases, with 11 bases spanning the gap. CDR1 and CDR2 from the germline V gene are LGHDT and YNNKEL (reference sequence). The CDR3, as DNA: TGTGCCAGCAGCCTCGGTGGGGCGGAGACCCAGTACTTC. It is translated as CASSLGGAETQYF.